This T cell receptor (beta chain) was found in a study of human T cells and chemical hapten exposure. MiXCR was run by TCRdb on the RACE reads, yielding one entry per CDR3 protein. There are more than 250,000 distinct CDR3 sequences in the sample; approximately 8% occur only once, and about 1.2% lies in the top ten. The junction had 7 bases not matched to a gene; V was cut back by 2 bases and J by 5 bases. This CDR3 is 15 amino acids long. Per germline, CDR1 SEHNR and CDR2 FQNEAQ (reference sequence). The time point here: pre-sensitization, week 0. Treatment noted: therapeutic diphenylcyclopropenone sensitization with weekly scalp DPC.

The V gene is TRBV7-9, the J gene TRBJ2-7, with 9 bases identical to TRBD1. This receptor was obtained from a man between 18 and 29 years old with alopecia areata. Some clones in this sample may be carry-over from other donors' samples. This specimen was whole blood, taken in connection with sensitization to the hapten diphenylcyclopropenone (DPC). CDR3 protein: CASSLRGQGTDEQYF. DNA of the CDR3: TGTGCCAGCAGCTTACGGGGACAGGGAACGGACGAGCAGTACTTC.